This TCR beta chain was observed in a study of shared clonotypes between healthy human individuals (dated by TCRdb to the early 2020s). Regarding the complete study: A couple of women and a few men aged 18 to 49 years were included in the cohort. To increase sequencing depth and limit assay-specific biases, different laboratories used diverse techniques to prepare libraries and sequence TCR repertoires. Between about 0.9 and 8.9 billion PBMCs per donor were obtained by leukapheresis. Per donor, three plates each were used for CD4 naive and CD4 memory, two for CD8 naive, and one for CD8 memory. To estimate repertoire size and how much clonotypes are shared between individuals, the study performed deep sequencing of blood TCR repertoires from roughly five healthy adults. Overall study results and their limits: Clonotypes shared by all four sorted-subset donors showed higher generation probabilities than non-shared clonotypes. The small number of donors limited the genetic and exposure-history diversity represented. Naive subsets generally had larger estimated clonotype richness than memory subsets. Sharing across several donors was observed for around 5% of naive CD4, over 3% of naive CD8, about 2.3% of memory CD4, and around 0.42% of memory CD8 clonotypes. Rarefaction of sorted-subset datasets indicated incomplete sequencing despite the large sequencing depth. Sampling was limited to blood, and TCR repertoires in tissue likely differ from TCR repertoires in blood. Pairwise subsampling indicated that sequencing depth was expected to affect the degree of clonotype sharing among donors.

Using the deep immunoSEQ assay, multiplex PCR amplified TCR CDR3 regions from genomic DNA. For each cell subset, the extracted genomic DNA was distributed evenly across all wells of several immunoSEQ 96-well plates, and each plate served as one replicate. Each replicate PCR for sorted subsets received around 0.2 ug genomic DNA, equal to about 29,000 T cell genomes. The purified libraries were quantified using a Qubit 3.0 fluorometer, sized with a Bioanalyzer 2100, and then quantified again using the KAPA Library Quantification kit. A separate single-read 150-cycle Illumina NextSeq 550 flow cell was used to sequence each immunoSEQ 96-well plate. The paper's processing steps were these. The immunoSEQ output contained only junctional sequences without quality scores, so filtering could not match that applied to full-length reads. Sequences were annotated with PyIR, a Python wrapper for IgBLAST v1.9, and V/J genes and CDR3 were assigned using IMGT germline references. Reads were removed for weak V/J assignments (E-value above 1e-6), missing CDR3, stop codons, out-of-frame junctions, or ambiguous translated residues. V3J clonotypes were defined as sequences sharing an identical inferred V gene, J gene, and CDR3 amino acid sequence. The percentage overlap between two repertoires was calculated by dividing the number of shared unique clonotypes by the size of the smaller repertoire. Richness of each repertoire was evaluated using RTK rarefaction, the Chao1 estimator, and Recon v2.1 estimates of unobserved clonotypes. Generation probabilities were computed with OLGA for all TCRbeta clonotypes obtained by the gDNA method from a few donors. The table comes from immuneACCESS by way of TCRdb, which keeps in-frame sequences with V and J called. Part of the clones is missing from these tables; in studies checked, under half for an unresolved V gene and the rest for unknown reasons. V and J calls and clone size are those listed in that table; D and trimming were worked out from the DNA. For this sample there are 1.5 million to 2.5 million clones; about 95% appear just once. The ten largest clones represent around 1.2% of the sample.

Regarding this clone: Its cognate antigen has yet to be identified. The input lacks base qualities; no much larger clone sits a single base away.

The CDR3 contains 14 residues, cysteine and phenylalanine counted. Of all the DNA, just the CDR3 is kept, 42 bases in frame from base 1. Cut back by 4 bases and 4 bases, the V and J ends lie 13 bases apart. CDR1 and CDR2 were assigned from the germline V gene as SGHTA and FQGNSA. CD8 naive samples were obtained by positive selection for CCR7 among CD45RO-negative cells, yielding a CD45RA+CCR7+ population from which TemRA cells were excluded. Healthy HIV-negative adults with no recently reported acute infections or vaccinations were included as donors. Every donor was a Caucasian adult residing in Nashville, Tennessee, USA. Blood was collected by leukapheresis, and PBMCs were isolated by Ficoll-Histopaque density gradient centrifugation and then cryopreserved in liquid nitrogen vapor phase. Analytical flow cytometry was used to check the purity and quantity of every magnetically sorted T cell population. Genomic DNA was isolated from each sorted fraction and quantified by UV absorbance on a Nanodrop 2000c.

Specimen: naive CD8+ T cells sorted from blood. The cell subset or site label of this sample denotes: CD45RA+CCR7+. This TCR derives from a man aged 18 to 29 in good health. Recombination linked TRBV7-2 to TRBJ1-1, with the identity of the D gene unclear. The CDR3 here reads CASSSHHFFTEAFF. The sequenced DNA is TGTGCCAGCAGCTCACACCACTTCTTCACTGAAGCTTTCTTT.